A single sample gave rise to the 23 T cell receptor beta chains below, sequenced in a study of blood T cells in healthy people across ages. Then a second PCR, running about 7 to 11 cycles, was carried out with a sample-barcoded 5' primer and a J-beta primer mix. Using its own MiXCR run on the 5' RACE reads, TCRdb lists one record per CDR3 protein. The sample has approximately 1,100,000 distinct CDR3 sequences, less than 50% seen once. The sequencing input was blood. These receptors came from a woman aged 55-70 years in good health.

The CDR3 protein is CASSFIRGGDNYGYTF. The CDR3 DNA is TGTGCCAGCAGTTTTATTCGGGGGGGAGACAACTATGGCTACACCTTC. This rearrangement joins TRBV28 to TRBJ1-2; tentatively, D is TRBD1 (5 bases). CDR3 length: 16 residues. Trimming removed 3 bases at V and 2 bases at J, with 16 bases between. Germline CDR1 reads MDHEN; CDR2 reads SYDVKM.

The V call is TRBV20-1, the J call TRBJ2-4, with 9 bases fitting TRBD1. The J call may be incorrect, as the DNA end agrees better with TRBJ2-7. Germline CDR1 DFQATT, CDR2 SNEGSKA (reference sequence). This CDR3 has 14 amino acids. In DNA form, the CDR3 reads TGCAGTGCTACCGGACAGGGGCCCTCCTACGAGCAGTACTTC. Translated: CSATGQGPSYEQYF.

The J gene is TRBJ1-2, the V gene TRBV29-1, with D possibly TRBD1 on 5 matching bases. This CDR3 has 13 amino acids. The germline gives CDR1 SQVTM, CDR2 ANQGSEA. With 7 bases removed from V and 3 bases from J, the gap between germline ends came to 15 bases. The CDR3 bases are TGCAGCGCCGGGGGGGGATTGGACTATGGCTACACCTTC. Protein: CSAGGGLDYGYTF.

The chain employs TRBV25-1 and TRBJ2-1; maybe TRBD2 (5 bases). Germline V gene sequence: CDR1 MGHDK, CDR2 SYGVNS. The CDR3 sequence is 16 residues long. The V and J ends lost 4 bases and 0 bases respectively, with 13 bases between them. The CDR3 is CASSGSRGSSYNEQFF. CDR3 in DNA: TGTGCCAGCAGTGGCTCTCGAGGGAGCTCCTACAATGAGCAGTTCTTC.

The chain is built from TRBV6-6 and TRBJ2-5, with D possibly matching TRBD1 (6 bases). V lost 5 bases and J 4 bases, leaving 14 bases between the germline ends. CDR1 and CDR2 (germline): MNHNY, SVGAGI (reference sequence). CDR3 length: 14 residues. The CDR3 spells CASSRDTSRETQYF. Here the CDR3 DNA reads TGTGCCAGCAGTCGGGACACTTCCCGAGAGACCCAGTACTTC.

Concerning this clonotype: The junction differs from germline at one of its ends, possibly a read error. The chain is built from TRBV9 and TRBJ1-6; D call uncertain. The CDR3 loop spans 13 amino acids. Germline CDR1 and CDR2: SGDLS and YYNGEE. CDR3 protein: CASSVEEHSPLHF. In DNA, the CDR3 is TGTGCCAGCAGTGTAGAAGAACATTCACCCCTCCACTTT.

This clonotype has more than one count but fewer than ten. The rearrangement joins TRBV6-5 to TRBJ1-1, with D uncertain. The germline CDR1 and CDR2 sequences are MNHEY and SVGAGI. The CDR3 has 13 residues. Trimming cost V 3 bases and J 0 bases, with 5 bases left between them. The CDR3 DNA is TGTGCCAGCAGTTATCGCATGAACACTGAAGCTTTCTTT. Its translation is CASSYRMNTEAFF.

The genes are TRBV15 and TRBJ2-1, with 10 bases lining up with TRBD2. CDR3 length equals 15 residues. CDR1 is LNHNV and CDR2 is YYDKDF in the germline V gene (reference sequence). Germline trimming cut 4 bases from V and 7 bases from J; bases unmatched to any gene: 7. The DNA of the CDR3 is TGTGCCACCAGCATACCGGGACTAGCGTCGAATGAGCAGTTCTTC. Encoded protein: CATSIPGLASNEQFF. Complete variable domain (other parts from reference TRBV15 and TRBJ2-1): DAMVIQNPRYQVTQFGKPVTLSCSQTLNHNVMYWYQQKSSQAPKLLFHYYDKDFNNEADTPDNFQSRRPNTSFCFLDIRSPGLGDTAMYLCATSIPGLASNEQFFGPGTRLTVL.

In its sample, this clonotype was seen a few times. The chain carries TRBV20-1 and TRBJ2-7; 11 nucleotides agree with TRBD2. Trimming removed 2 bases from V and 1 base from J; junction bases left unmatched: 4. The germline V gene encodes CDR1 DFQATT and CDR2 SNEGSKA (reference sequence). The CDR3 is made up of 15 amino acids. CDR3 sequence: CSARPTSGVSYEQYF. In DNA, the CDR3 is TGCAGTGCTAGACCGACTAGCGGGGTATCCTACGAGCAGTACTTC.

The rearrangement uses TRBV7-6 and TRBJ2-4; D is undetermined. The assigned J gene may be wrong: the sequence end matches TRBJ2-7 better. The CDR3 sequence is 10 residues long. Per germline, CDR1 SGHVS and CDR2 FNYEAQ. The CDR3 DNA is TGTGCCAGCAGCTTAGTCGAGCAGTACTTC. Protein sequence: CASSLVEQYF.

The rearrangement joins TRBV20-1 to TRBJ2-3, with 8 bases matching TRBD1. The V and J ends lost 7 bases and 1 base, in that order; junction bases with no gene match: 4. The CDR3 contains 13 residues. Germline V gene lookup returns CDR1 DFQATT and CDR2 SNEGSKA (reference sequence). The CDR3 sequence is CSGLDRGTDTQYF. CDR3 bases: TGCAGTGGGTTGGACAGGGGCACAGATACGCAGTATTTT.

The chain links TRBV27 to TRBJ2-5, with D unclear. Trimming removed 11 bases from V and 3 bases from J, with 22 bases in between. Germline V CDR1 and CDR2: MNHEY, SMNVEV (reference sequence). The CDR3 extends over 15 amino acids. The DNA of the CDR3 is TGTGCCTCCACTACCGTGCTAGGGAAAAAAGAGACCCAGTACTTC. This codes for CASTTVLGKKETQYF.

The rearrangement links TRBV2 to TRBJ2-2; the match to TRBD2 covers 12 bases. V trimming: 11 bases; J trimming: 6 bases; junction bases outside the gene matches: 7. Germline assignment: CDR1 SNHLY and CDR2 FYNNEI. This CDR3 is 14 amino acids long. CDR3 coding DNA: TGTGCCGGGAGACTAGCGGGAGATTCCGGGGAGCTGTTTTTT. Its translation is CAGRLAGDSGELFF.

In its sample, this clonotype was seen many times. The chain joins TRBV5-6 to TRBJ2-6; the D gene is possibly TRBD2 (6 bases). This CDR3 has 16 amino acids. Between the trimmed V and J ends, which lost 0 bases and 1 base, there was a span of 8 bases. Germline CDR1 and CDR2: SGHDT and YYEEEE. CDR3 amino acids: CASSLAGVSGANVLTF. In nucleotides, the CDR3 is TGTGCCAGCAGCTTGGCGGGGGTATCTGGGGCCAACGTCCTGACTTTC.

This clonotype appeared many times. CDR3 nucleotide sequence: TGCGCCAGCAGCTTGGCCGCGGGGGAGACCCAGTACTTC. Encoded protein: CASSLAAGETQYF. The V gene is TRBV5-1, the J gene TRBJ2-5, with a possible D match to TRBD2 (6 bases). V was clipped by 0 bases and J by 5 bases, with 8 bases between them. CDR3 length: 13 amino acids. Germline V gene data show CDR1 as SGHRS and CDR2 as YFSETQ.

This clonotype has at least ten counts. The chain is built from TRBV27 and TRBJ2-1, with 12 bases that match TRBD2. The CDR3 is 16 residues long. Unmatched junction bases numbered 9, after V lost 4 bases and J lost 8 bases. Germline V gene data show CDR1 as MNHEY and CDR2 as SMNVEV (reference sequence). CDR3 coding DNA: TGTGCCAGCAGTTCGGGACTAGCGGGCCAAGACCATGAGCAGTTCTTC. This gives the protein CASSSGLAGQDHEQFF.

This chain joins TRBV13 and TRBJ2-1; D is perhaps TRBD2 (6 bases). The CDR3 consists of 16 residues. CDR1 is PRHDT, CDR2 FYEKMQ, per germline (reference sequence). V was cut by 5 bases and J by 8 bases, with 22 bases left in between. DNA of the CDR3: TGTGCCAGCAGCCCCCGCTTAGCGGAGTTGGGCGATGAGCAGTTCTTC. Its protein product is CASSPRLAELGDEQFF.

The chain combines TRBV10-3 with TRBJ2-3, with 11 bases identical to TRBD1. The CDR3 is made up of 18 amino acids. V lost 3 bases to trimming and J lost 4 bases; unmatched junction nucleotides: 12. From germline, CDR1 is ENHRY and CDR2 SYGVKD. CDR3 sequence: CAISDSAGAGQGADTQYF. CDR3 nucleotide sequence: TGTGCCATCAGTGATTCTGCTGGTGCGGGACAGGGGGCAGATACGCAGTATTTT.

The V call is TRBV6-5, the J call TRBJ2-7, with 9 bases aligning to TRBD1. Germline V CDR1 and CDR2: MNHEY, SVGAGI. The CDR3 has 15 residues. V was clipped by 0 bases and J by 5 bases; unmatched bases: 5. CDR3 loop: CASSYSGQGVNEQYF. For the CDR3, the DNA is TGTGCCAGCAGTTACTCGGGACAGGGTGTTAACGAGCAGTACTTC.

This chain links TRBV5-1 with TRBJ2-1; D not resolved. Germline-derived CDR1 and CDR2 are SGHRS and YFSETQ. The CDR3 contains 15 residues. The V and J ends lost 4 bases and 3 bases respectively, with 14 bases between them. The CDR3 sequence: CASSTGPAGYNEQFF. The CDR3 DNA reads as TGCGCCAGCAGCACCGGGCCGGCTGGCTACAATGAGCAGTTCTTC.

V and J are TRBV9 and TRBJ2-1, with D uncertain. The germline CDR1 and CDR2 sequences are SGDLS and YYNGEE. The CDR3 is made up of 17 amino acids. Trimming took off 0 bases at V and 0 bases at J, with 13 bases between the two ends. The CDR3 DNA sequence: TGTGCCAGCAGCGTAGCTGGTGTGTTGAGCTCCTACAATGAGCAGTTCTTC. This sequence encodes CASSVAGVLSSYNEQFF.

The chain links TRBV3-1 to TRBJ2-5, with D hard to call. The J call could be wrong; TRBJ2-7 is a better fit for the DNA end. The CDR3 has 13 residues. Germline CDR1 is LGHDT and CDR2 is YNNKEL (reference sequence). The CDR3 region has the DNA TGTGCCAGCAGCCAAGTCGACCCCTACGAGCAGTACTTC. Amino acid sequence: CASSQVDPYEQYF.

The chain is built from TRBV20-1 and TRBJ1-2; the match to TRBD1 covers 8 bases. The V segment lost 6 bases and the J segment 4 bases; nucleotides outside the gene matches: 10. This CDR3 is 14 amino acids long. Looked up from germline, CDR1 is DFQATT and CDR2 is SNEGSKA (reference sequence). CDR3 nucleotides: TGCAGTGCCATGGCTGTCACAGGGGGCTATGGCTACACCTTC. Amino acids: CSAMAVTGGYGYTF.